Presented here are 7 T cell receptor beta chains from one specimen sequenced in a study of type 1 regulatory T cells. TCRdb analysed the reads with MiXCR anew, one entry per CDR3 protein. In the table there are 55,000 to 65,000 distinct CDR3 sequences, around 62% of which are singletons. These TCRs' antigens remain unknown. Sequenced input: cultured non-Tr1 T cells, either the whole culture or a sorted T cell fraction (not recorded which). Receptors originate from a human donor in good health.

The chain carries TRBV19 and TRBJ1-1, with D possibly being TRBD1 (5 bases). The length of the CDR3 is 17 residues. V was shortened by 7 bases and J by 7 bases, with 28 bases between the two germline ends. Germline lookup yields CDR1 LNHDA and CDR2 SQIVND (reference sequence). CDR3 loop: CASIGTFRFFRGNEAFF. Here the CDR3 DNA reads TGTGCCAGTATTGGTACGTTTCGGTTCTTTAGGGGAAATGAAGCTTTCTTT.

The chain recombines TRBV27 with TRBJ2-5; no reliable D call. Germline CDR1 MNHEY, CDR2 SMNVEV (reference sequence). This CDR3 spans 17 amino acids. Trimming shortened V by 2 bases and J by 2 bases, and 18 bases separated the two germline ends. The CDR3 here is CASSLPRPAPCQETQYF. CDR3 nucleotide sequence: TGTGCCAGCAGTTTACCCCGTCCGGCCCCCTGTCAAGAGACCCAGTACTTC.

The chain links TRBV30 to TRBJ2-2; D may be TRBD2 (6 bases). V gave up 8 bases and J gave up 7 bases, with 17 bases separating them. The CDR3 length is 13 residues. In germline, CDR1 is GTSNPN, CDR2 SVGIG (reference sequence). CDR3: CAIGTPGDGELFF. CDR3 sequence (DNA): TGTGCCATTGGGACTCCTGGGGACGGGGAGCTGTTTTTT. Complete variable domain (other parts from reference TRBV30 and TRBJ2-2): SQTIHQWPATLVQPVGSPLSLECTVEGTSNPNLYWYRQAAGRGLQLLFYSVGIGQISSEVPQNLSASRPQDRQFILSSKKLLLSDSGFYLCAIGTPGDGELFFGEGSRLTVL.

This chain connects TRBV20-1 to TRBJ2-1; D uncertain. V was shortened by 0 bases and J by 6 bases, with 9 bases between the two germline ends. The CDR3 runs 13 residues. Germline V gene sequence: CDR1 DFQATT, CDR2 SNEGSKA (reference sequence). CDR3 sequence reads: CSAREHSSNEQFF. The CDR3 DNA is TGCAGTGCTAGAGAACATTCGTCCAATGAGCAGTTCTTC.

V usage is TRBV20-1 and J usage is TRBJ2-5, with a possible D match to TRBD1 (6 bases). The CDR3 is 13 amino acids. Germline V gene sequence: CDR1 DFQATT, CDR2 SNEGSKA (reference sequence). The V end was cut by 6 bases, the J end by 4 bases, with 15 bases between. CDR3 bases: TGCAGTGCCTTAGACAGGTTCAGAGAGACCCAGTACTTC. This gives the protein CSALDRFRETQYF.

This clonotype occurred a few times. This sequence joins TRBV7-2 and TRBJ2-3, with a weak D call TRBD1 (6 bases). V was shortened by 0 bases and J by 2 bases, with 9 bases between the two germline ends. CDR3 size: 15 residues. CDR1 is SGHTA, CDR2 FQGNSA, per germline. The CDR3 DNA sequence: TGTGCCAGCAGCTTAGCGGGGGCCCCCACAGATACGCAGTATTTT. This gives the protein CASSLAGAPTDTQYF.

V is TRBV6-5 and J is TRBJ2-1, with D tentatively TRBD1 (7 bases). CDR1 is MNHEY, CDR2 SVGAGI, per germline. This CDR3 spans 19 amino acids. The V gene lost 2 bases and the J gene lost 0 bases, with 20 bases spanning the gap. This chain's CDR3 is CASSYRQGGLSSSYNEQFF. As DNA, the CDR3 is TGTGCCAGCAGTTACCGACAGGGAGGCTTATCCAGCTCCTACAATGAGCAGTTCTTC.